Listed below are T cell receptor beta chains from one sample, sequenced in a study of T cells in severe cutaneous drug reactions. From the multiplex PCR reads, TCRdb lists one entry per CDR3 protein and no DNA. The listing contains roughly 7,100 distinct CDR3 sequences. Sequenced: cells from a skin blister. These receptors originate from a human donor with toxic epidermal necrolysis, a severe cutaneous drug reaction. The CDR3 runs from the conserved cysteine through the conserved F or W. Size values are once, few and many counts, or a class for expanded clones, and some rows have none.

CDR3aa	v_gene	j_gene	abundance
CASSSFSGRAAEQFF	TRBV5-1	TRBJ2-1	-
CASSLGAGAAYEQYF	TRBV13	TRBJ2-7	-
CASSQERTLNTGELFF	TRBV14	TRBJ2-2	-
CSARDRLDLYEQYF	TRBV20-1	TRBJ2-7	-
CASSQRGDTYEQYF	TRBV7-8	TRBJ2-7	-
CSVVRGANEQFF	TRBV29-1	TRBJ2-1	-
CSAETGGSNQPQHF	TRBV20-1	TRBJ1-5	medium-sized
CASSHPLGTDTEAFF	TRBV4-1	TRBJ1-1	-
CASSDYQNEQFF	TRBV27	TRBJ2-1	-
CASSLAPTDEQYF	TRBV28	TRBJ2-7	-
CASTETGLISEQFF	TRBV6-6	TRBJ2-1	-
CASSLRRARYNEQFF	TRBV7-3	TRBJ2-1	-
CSAMGQPLQETQYF	TRBV20-1	TRBJ2-5	-
CASSSPEPGQREAFF	TRBV7-9	TRBJ1-1	-
CASNRGGVGYNEQFF	TRBV9	TRBJ2-1	-
CSASGGYGYTF	TRBV20-1	TRBJ1-2	-
CSARGTGVGDNEEKLFF	TRBV29-1	TRBJ1-4	-
CSLYDTNTGELFF	TRBV29-1	TRBJ2-2	-
CASISLAGYNEQFF	TRBV6-1	TRBJ2-1	-
CASSEVGSYEQYF	TRBV2	TRBJ2-7	-
CASSLQGSTNEKLFF	TRBV28	TRBJ1-4	-
CASSFSVARSEAFF	TRBV28	TRBJ1-1	-
CASSLGPYTGELFF	TRBV7-8	TRBJ2-2	-
CAISDGMLRRISVDTIYF	TRBV10-3	TRBJ1-3	-
CASGGGEERFNEQFF	TRBV13	TRBJ2-1	-
CASSSLYLQETQYF	TRBV7-2	TRBJ2-5	-
CASSLASGGPKTQYF	TRBV11-2	TRBJ2-5	-
CASSLGQGQETQYF	TRBV5-1	TRBJ2-5	-
CASWDRGYNEQFF	TRBV7-9	TRBJ2-1	-
CASSFLTSYNEQFF	TRBV28	TRBJ2-1	-
CASSLENRNTEAFF	TRBV5-4	TRBJ1-1	-
CAISEKGSSYEQYF	TRBV10-3	TRBJ2-7	medium-sized
CSARPYRDSQGGNIQYF	TRBV20-1	TRBJ2-4	-
CASSLLPLSYNEQFF	TRBV28	TRBJ2-1	-
CASSLAQRPYEQYF	TRBV5-1	TRBJ2-7	-
CASSVGATNEQFF	TRBV9	TRBJ2-1	-
CASITTTGELFF	TRBV27	TRBJ2-2	-
CASSPHEGAYNSPLHF	TRBV28	TRBJ1-6	-
CASSSSGQPYEQYF	TRBV27	TRBJ2-7	-
CASSEGRAGNIQYF	TRBV2	TRBJ2-4	-
CASSATRTGAGNQPQHF	TRBV7-8	TRBJ1-5	-
CSVEGDKGSYEQYF	TRBV29-1	TRBJ2-7	-
CASSLRGVEPQHF	TRBV12-3/TRBV12-4	TRBJ1-5	-
CASSLWAANTEAFF	TRBV28	TRBJ1-1	-
CASSFPLAGGAYNEQFF	TRBV28	TRBJ2-1	-
CASSLNGYSYEQYF	TRBV13	TRBJ2-7	-
CASSLTPRLAGAHEQYF	TRBV27	TRBJ2-7	-
CASSLGSWAPDTQYF	TRBV28	TRBJ2-3	-
CASSSYRATSTDTQYF	TRBV27	TRBJ2-3	-
CASSSLGGMNTEAFF	TRBV27	TRBJ1-1	-
CASSLDRGSGNTIYF	TRBV19	TRBJ1-3	-
CASSWTNGAEAFF	TRBV5-1	TRBJ1-1	-
CASSPIDRGPYDTEAFF	TRBV16	TRBJ1-1	-
CASSVGPGGNTEAFF	TRBV9	TRBJ1-1	-
CASSHRGGLDEQYF	TRBV6-5	TRBJ2-7	-
CASSQVGGSGNTIYF	TRBV4-1	TRBJ1-3	-
CASSLRAGGLGYTF	TRBV28	TRBJ1-2	-